This T cell receptor (beta chain) was retrieved from a study of spatial heterogeneity in lung cancer. On each TCR cDNA molecule, a unique molecular identifier was present. MiXCR, applied by TCRdb to the 5' RACE reads, yields one record per CDR3 protein. The table lists about 30,000 distinct CDR3 sequences, less than 6% of them singletons. The length of the CDR3 is 14 residues. Deletions cut 1 base from V and 6 bases from J, with 10 bases between. The table lists this clonotype with many counts. Time point: blood at routine non-recurrence follow-up after resection. Unsorted whole RNA from tumor, nontumor lung or frozen PBMC underwent sequencing.

This specimen was PBMCs, taken at follow-up. This clonotype was obtained from a male donor with early-stage non-small cell lung cancer. The chain couples TRBV12-3 or TRBV12-4 to TRBJ1-5; possibly TRBD1 for D (5 bases). The CDR3 bases are TGTGCCAGCAGTTTAGGGGCAGGGATTCAGCCCCAGCATTTT. It yields the protein CASSLGAGIQPQHF.